These 26 T cell receptor beta chains came from one sample sequenced in a study of cytomegalovirus exposure and HLA in healthy donors. Amplification used 60 Vbeta primers and 13 Jbeta primers. Data came from immunoSEQ multiplex PCR; TCRdb stores just in-frame clones and leaves some out. In the table there are roughly 150,000 clones, nearly 80% of which are singletons. The sequenced sample was PBMCs. The receptors come from a male donor in good health and CMV-seronegative.

This clone was observed a handful of times. This chain uses TRBV25-1 with TRBJ2-1, with TRBD2 matching 10 bases. Germline CDR1 reads MGHDK; CDR2 reads SYGVNS. The CDR3 spans 14 residues. The V and J ends lost 5 bases and 10 bases, in that order; junction bases with no gene match: 8. CDR3 residues: CASSRPSGGLEQFF. The CDR3 bases are TGTGCCAGCAGTAGACCTAGCGGGGGCTTGGAGCAGTTCTTC.

The chain carries TRBV10-3 and TRBJ1-2; 8 nucleotides agree with TRBD1. The J segment lost 5 bases and the V segment lost 2 bases, leaving 4 bases of the junction unmatched. The germline V gene encodes CDR1 ENHRY and CDR2 SYGVKD. This CDR3 spans 14 amino acids. Written as DNA, the CDR3 is TGTGCCATCAGTGAGGACAGGGGTGGTTATGGCTACACCTTC. Translation gives CAISEDRGGYGYTF.

This clone was counted between two and nine times. The CDR3 sequence is CASGAKSGYTF. Written as DNA, the CDR3 is TGTGCCAGCGGGGCAAAATCCGGCTACACCTTC. The chain employs TRBV2 and TRBJ1-2; perhaps TRBD1 as D (5 bases). The germline V gene has CDR1 SNHLY and CDR2 FYNNEI. V was clipped by 8 bases and J by 8 bases, with 12 bases between them. CDR3 size: 11 residues.

In its sample, this clone was seen once. The chain combines TRBV27 with TRBJ2-7, with a possible D match to TRBD1 (5 bases). CDR1 and CDR2 (germline): MNHEY, SMNVEV (reference sequence). Trimming cost V 3 bases and J 3 bases, with 12 bases left between them. This CDR3 is built from 14 residues. CDR3 residues: CASSFGQGNYEQYF. As DNA, the CDR3 is TGTGCCAGCAGTTTTGGGCAGGGCAACTACGAGCAGTACTTC.

The chain has TRBV6-5 and TRBJ2-7; possibly TRBD2 for D (6 bases). This CDR3 comprises 13 residues. Germline-derived CDR1 and CDR2 are MNHEY and SVGAGI. V was trimmed by 6 bases and J by 4 bases, leaving 13 bases between them. The CDR3 DNA follows: TGTGCCAGCAGCCACGGGACTTATTACGAGCAGTACTTC. As protein: CASSHGTYYEQYF.

CDR3: CASSYPGARVAFF. Written as DNA, the CDR3 is TGTGCCAGCAGTTACCCAGGGGCTAGGGTAGCTTTCTTT. This chain joins TRBV6-5 and TRBJ1-1; D is perhaps TRBD1 (6 bases). The V and J ends lost 2 bases and 10 bases respectively, with 14 bases between them. Germline values: CDR1 MNHEY, CDR2 SVGAGI. CDR3 length: 13 amino acids.

The table lists this clone with a few counts. The chain employs TRBV5-1 and TRBJ2-2; 10 positions agree with TRBD1. This CDR3 contains 15 residues. V dropped 4 bases and J dropped 7; count of bases not matched to a gene: 7. Germline V gene sequence: CDR1 SGHRS, CDR2 YFSETQ. CDR3 amino acids: CASSPPGQGIGELFF. DNA for the CDR3: TGCGCCAGCAGCCCCCCGGGACAGGGGATCGGGGAGCTGTTTTTT.

The gene calls are TRBV7-2 and TRBJ1-2; D is perhaps TRBD1 (5 bases). CDR3 length equals 13 residues. Trimming shortened V by 4 bases and J by 8 bases, and 14 bases separated the two germline ends. The germline CDR1 and CDR2 sequences are SGHTA and FQGNSA. CDR3 sequence reads: CASSSRPGGGYTF. The DNA of the CDR3 is TGTGCCAGCAGCTCCCGTCCGGGGGGAGGCTACACCTTC. Full variable domain (outside the CDR3, taken from reference TRBV7-2 and TRBJ1-2): GAGVSQSPSNKVTEKGKDVELRCDPISGHTALYWYRQSLGQGLEFLIYFQGNSAPDKSGLPSDRFSAERTGGSVSTLTIQRTQQEDSAVYLCASSSRPGGGYTFGSGTRLTVV.

The chain joins TRBV5-6 to TRBJ2-7; 7 bases fit TRBD2. The CDR3 sequence is 16 residues long. Per the germline V gene, CDR1 is SGHDT and CDR2 is YYEEEE. V trimming: 4 bases; J trimming: 2 bases; junction bases outside the gene matches: 12. The CDR3 sequence: CASSPSLGGGTYEQYF. DNA for the CDR3: TGTGCCAGCAGCCCCTCGCTTGGGGGGGGAACCTACGAGCAGTACTTC.

The V gene is TRBV5-5, the J gene TRBJ1-2, with no clear D. V lost 0 bases to trimming and J lost 8 bases, with 11 bases between them. Germline lookup yields CDR1 SGHKS and CDR2 YYEKEE (reference sequence). The CDR3 has 13 amino acids. Written as DNA, the CDR3 is TGTGCCAGCAGCTTGGTGACTCCTAACGGCTACACCTTC. As protein: CASSLVTPNGYTF. Drawing the rest from reference TRBV5-5 and TRBJ1-2, the complete variable domain is DAGVTQSPTHLIKTRGQQVTLRCSPISGHKSVSWYQQVLGQGPQFIFQYYEKEERGRGNFPDRFSARQFPNYSSELNVNALLLGDSALYLCASSLVTPNGYTFGSGTRLTVV.

This clone came up once. The chain links TRBV9 to TRBJ2-1; 10 bases are shared with TRBD2. The germline V gene encodes CDR1 SGDLS and CDR2 YYNGEE. This CDR3 is 16 amino acids long. The J segment lost 5 bases and the V segment lost 5 bases, leaving 10 bases of the junction unmatched. Here the CDR3 DNA reads TGTGCCAGCAGTCAAGCGGGGGGGGCTTTGGACAATGAGCAGTTCTTC. Its translation is CASSQAGGALDNEQFF.

This clone came up once. The J gene is TRBJ2-7, the V gene TRBV7-2, with D maybe TRBD1 (5 bases). The V gene's germline CDR1 is SGHTA and CDR2 FQGNSA. This CDR3 contains 14 residues. V gave up 6 bases and J gave up 5 bases, with 17 bases separating them. The CDR3 sequence is CASRDTGKDHEQYF. CDR3 nucleotide sequence: TGTGCCAGCAGGGACACGGGTAAGGACCACGAGCAGTACTTC.

V is TRBV6-5 and J is TRBJ1-1; D gene uncertain. V lost 2 bases and J 1 base, leaving 5 bases between the germline ends. Germline-derived CDR1 and CDR2 are MNHEY and SVGAGI. The CDR3 has 13 amino acids. CDR3 region: CASSYGENTEAFF. In DNA form, the CDR3 reads TGTGCCAGCAGTTACGGAGAGAACACTGAAGCTTTCTTT.

The rearrangement joins TRBV27 to TRBJ2-2; D call uncertain. In germline, CDR1 is MNHEY, CDR2 SMNVEV (reference sequence). This CDR3 has 13 amino acids. Trimming stripped 4 bases from V and 8 bases from J, with 11 bases between. The CDR3 loop is CASSYGERGELFF. The CDR3 coding sequence is TGTGCCAGCAGTTACGGAGAGAGGGGGGAGCTGTTTTTT.

This chain links TRBV10-3 with TRBJ2-7, with 9 nucleotides matching TRBD2. There are 13 residues in the CDR3. With 6 bases clipped from V and 2 bases from J, the junction kept 2 bases outside the gene matches. CDR1 and CDR2 (germline): ENHRY, SYGVKD. The CDR3 region is CAIRERGAYEQYF. Here the CDR3 DNA reads TGTGCCATCAGAGAGCGGGGGGCCTACGAGCAGTACTTC.

V and J are TRBV9 and TRBJ1-1; D not certain. V was trimmed by 4 bases and J by 5 bases, leaving 12 bases between them. The CDR3 has 13 residues. The germline CDR1 and CDR2 sequences are SGDLS and YYNGEE. The CDR3, as DNA: TGTGCCAGCAGCCCACCGACACCAACTGAAGCTTTCTTT. Translation: CASSPPTPTEAFF.

CDR3 residues: CASSLSSGVHYEQYF. Written as DNA, the CDR3 is TGTGCCAGCAGCTTATCTAGCGGGGTCCACTACGAGCAGTACTTC. The chain carries TRBV7-8 and TRBJ2-7; 9 nucleotides match TRBD2. V trimming: 2 bases; J trimming: 3 bases; junction bases outside the gene matches: 5. The CDR3 has 15 residues. CDR1 and CDR2 from the germline V gene are SGHVS and FQNEAQ.

The J gene is TRBJ2-3, the V gene TRBV5-1; 15 bases align to TRBD2. The CDR3 consists of 16 residues. The V and J ends lost 4 bases and 4 bases, in that order; junction bases with no gene match: 4. Germline V lookup: CDR1 SGHRS, CDR2 YFSETQ. CDR3 DNA: TGCGCCAGCAGCCCGGGACTAGCGGGAGGCCCAGATACGCAGTATTTT. It specifies CASSPGLAGGPDTQYF.

The rearrangement joins TRBV4-1 to TRBJ2-1, with D hard to call. The V end was cut by 1 base, the J end by 2 bases, with 9 bases between. Germline V gives CDR1 MGHRA, CDR2 YSYEKL. This CDR3 has 15 amino acids. This chain's CDR3 is CASSQGGLPYNEQFF. Written as DNA, the CDR3 is TGCGCCAGCAGCCAAGGAGGCCTCCCCTACAATGAGCAGTTCTTC.

As regards this clone: A read error may produce the germline difference seen at one junction end. The V gene is TRBV7-9, the J gene TRBJ2-2, with TRBD1 identical over 7 bases. This CDR3 contains 16 residues. Per the germline V gene, CDR1 is SEHNR and CDR2 is FQNEAQ (reference sequence). The CDR3 bases are TGTTCCAGCAGCTTCCCGAGGGACAGAAACACCGGGGAGCTGTTTTTT. As protein: CSSSFPRDRNTGELFF.

The rearrangement joins TRBV5-6 to TRBJ2-7, with D perhaps TRBD2 (5 bases). Germline-derived CDR1 and CDR2 are SGHDT and YYEEEE. The CDR3 is made up of 14 amino acids. V gave up 2 bases and J gave up 3 bases, with 12 bases separating them. CDR3 residues: CASSFRGRDYEQYF. CDR3 nucleotide sequence: TGTGCCAGCAGCTTCCGCGGACGGGACTACGAGCAGTACTTC.

CDR3 DNA sequence: TGTGCCAGCACCCCGGACAGGGGAAACACCGGGGAGCTGTTTTTT. It codes for CASTPDRGNTGELFF. The chain has TRBV27 and TRBJ2-2; 9 bases are shared with TRBD1. Germline CDR1 and CDR2: MNHEY and SMNVEV (reference sequence). J gave up 2 bases and V 7 bases, and 5 bases lay outside the gene matches. The CDR3 contains 15 residues.

The table lists this clone with a few counts. The rearrangement uses TRBV14 and TRBJ2-1, with 8 bases aligning to TRBD1. The CDR3 covers 13 residues. Germline trimming cut 3 bases from V and 5 bases from J; bases unmatched to any gene: 0. Germline V gene sequence: CDR1 SGHDN, CDR2 FVKESK. The CDR3 DNA reads TGTGCCAGCAGCCAGACAGGGGACAATGAGCAGTTCTTC. Its protein is CASSQTGDNEQFF.

The chain combines TRBV6-6 with TRBJ2-3, with 8 bases fitting TRBD1. Germline loops: CDR1 MNHNY, CDR2 SVGAGI (reference sequence). Trimming removed 5 bases from V and 4 bases from J; junction bases left unmatched: 8. The CDR3 consists of 15 residues. This CDR3 is CASSDRDRLADTQYF. In DNA, the CDR3 is TGTGCCAGCAGTGACCGGGACAGGTTGGCAGATACGCAGTATTTT.

The chain links TRBV7-3 to TRBJ2-1, with TRBD1 matching 8 bases. Trimming removed 4 bases from V and 8 bases from J; junction bases left unmatched: 4. This CDR3 spans 13 amino acids. The germline V gene has CDR1 SGHTA and CDR2 FQGTGA. This chain's CDR3 is CASSWAGGDEQFF. The CDR3 nucleotides read TGTGCCAGCAGCTGGGCAGGGGGCGATGAGCAGTTCTTC.

This chain links TRBV6-5 with TRBJ1-2; tentatively, D is TRBD1 (6 bases). The CDR3 consists of 15 residues. Per the germline V gene, CDR1 is MNHEY and CDR2 is SVGAGI. Trimming cost V 6 bases and J 2 bases, with 16 bases left between them. The CDR3 DNA reads TGTGCCAGCAGATCCGGGACAAAGGAGAACTATGGCTACACCTTC. Its protein is CASRSGTKENYGYTF.